The source of this T cell receptor (beta chain) is a study of OX40 agonist ivuxolimab in advanced cancers. This CDR3 is 14 amino acids long. Germline V gene data show CDR1 as MNHNS and CDR2 as SASEGT. Trimming pared 1 base from V and 2 bases from J, leaving 8 bases between. Generated by immunoSEQ multiplex PCR, the TCRdb table keeps only in-frame clones and is missing some. The sample has fewer than 55,000 clones, 70% to 90% seen once. The TCR originated in an adult with an advanced solid tumor such as melanoma, head and neck, liver or kidney cancer. V usage is TRBV6-1 and J usage is TRBJ1-2; D is perhaps TRBD1 (5 bases). The sequencing here drew on CD4+ or CD8+ T cells sorted from blood, taken in a trial of the OX40 agonist ivuxolimab. The chain's CDR3 is CASSEVRENYGYTF. The CDR3, as DNA: TGTGCCAGCAGTGAAGTCAGGGAAAACTATGGCTACACCTTC.